The clone carrying this T cell receptor (beta chain) has just one count. The data were obtained in a study of T cell changes during pregnancy in multiple sclerosis. Profiled with immunoSEQ multiplex PCR; TCRdb holds only in-frame clones, not every one. Among tens of thousands of clones listed, 85% to 95% were seen once. The input for sequencing was peripheral blood, taken after pregnancy. This TCR came from a female donor with multiple sclerosis, enrolled in a pregnancy study.

CDR3 residues: CASSARDYYNEQFF. CDR3 bases: TGTGCCAGCAGTGCCCGGGACTACTACAATGAGCAGTTCTTC. V is TRBV6-1 and J is TRBJ2-1, with 7 bases aligning to TRBD2. Trimming removed 4 bases from V and 3 bases from J; junction bases left unmatched: 3. Germline lookup yields CDR1 MNHNS and CDR2 SASEGT. This CDR3 is 14 amino acids long.